This T cell receptor beta chain appears in the sequencing data of a study of blood T cells in healthy people across ages. At the level of the study: Template switching recovered approximately one barcoded beta molecule for every two T cells.

A second PCR of 7 to 11 cycles used a sample-barcoded 5' primer and a J-beta primer mix. Using its own MiXCR run on the 5' RACE reads, TCRdb lists one record per CDR3 protein. The table includes about 760,000 distinct CDR3 sequences, approximately 25% detected once. Looked up from germline, CDR1 is MNHNS and CDR2 is SASEGT. This CDR3 has 15 amino acids. Trimming removed 1 base from V and 10 bases from J; junction bases left unmatched: 9. The same sample was also studied in work on T cells of mothers and their children. This second study says: The authors found no persistent microchimeric T cell clones.

The chain uses TRBV6-1 and TRBJ2-1, with 8 bases lining up with TRBD2. This receptor was obtained from a boy aged 10-17 years in good health. Input material: blood. The CDR3 loop reads CASSEEFPGLEEQFF. The CDR3 DNA is TGTGCCAGCAGTGAAGAATTCCCGGGACTAGAAGAGCAGTTCTTC.